The text below deals with one T cell receptor beta chain. Time point: pre-treatment sample, taken before nivolumab and TIL therapy. This record comes from a study of TIL therapy for anti-PD-1-resistant metastatic lung cancer. Study context: Progressing patients received lymphodepletion, expanded TIL infusion and IL-2.

The immunoSEQ assay was v3. Assay: immunoSEQ multiplex PCR; the TCRdb copy retains only in-frame clones and omits some. The sample has tens of thousands of clones, around 81% seen once. The CDR3 loop spans 18 amino acids. The sequencing used blood, collected at baseline. The sequence was obtained from a person between 25 and 79 years old with non-small cell lung cancer. This chain uses TRBV1 with TRBJ2-6; TRBD1, the table's D call, lacks a check against the DNA. TRBV1 is reported as a pseudogene. The CDR3 DNA reads as TGCACCAGCAGCCAATTTGGACAGGGATGCCCTGGGGCCAACGTCCTGACTTTC. It encodes CTSSQFGQGCPGANVLTF.